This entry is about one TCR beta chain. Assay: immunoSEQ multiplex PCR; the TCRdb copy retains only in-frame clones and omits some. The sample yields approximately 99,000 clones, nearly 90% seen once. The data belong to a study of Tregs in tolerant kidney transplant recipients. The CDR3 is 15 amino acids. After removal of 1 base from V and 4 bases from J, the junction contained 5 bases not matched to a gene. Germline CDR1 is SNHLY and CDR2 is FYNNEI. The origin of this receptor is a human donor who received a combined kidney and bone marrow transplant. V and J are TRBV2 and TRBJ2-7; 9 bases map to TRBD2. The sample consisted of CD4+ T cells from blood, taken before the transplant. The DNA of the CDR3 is TGTGCCAGCAGTGAAGAAGCGGGAGGCGGATACGAGCAGTACTTC. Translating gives CASSEEAGGGYEQYF.